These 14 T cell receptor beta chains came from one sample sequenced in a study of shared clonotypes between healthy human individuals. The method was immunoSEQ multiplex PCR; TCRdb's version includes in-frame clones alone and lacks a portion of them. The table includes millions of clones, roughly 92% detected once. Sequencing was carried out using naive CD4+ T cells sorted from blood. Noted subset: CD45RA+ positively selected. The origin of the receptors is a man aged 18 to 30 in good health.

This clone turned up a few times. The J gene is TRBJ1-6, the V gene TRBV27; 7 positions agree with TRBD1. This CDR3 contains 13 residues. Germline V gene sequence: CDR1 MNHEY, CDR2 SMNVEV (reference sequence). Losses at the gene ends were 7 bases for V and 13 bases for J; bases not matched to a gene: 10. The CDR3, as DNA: TGTGCCAGCAAGGGACAGTACACCATTCCCCTCCACTTT. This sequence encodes CASKGQYTIPLHF.

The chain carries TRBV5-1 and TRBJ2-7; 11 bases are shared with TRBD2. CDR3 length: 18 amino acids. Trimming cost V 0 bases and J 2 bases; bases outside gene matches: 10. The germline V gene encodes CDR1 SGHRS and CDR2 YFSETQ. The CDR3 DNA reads TGCGCCAGCAGCTTGGCGGGGTCTAGCGGGGGGTCGGCCTACGAGCAGTACTTC. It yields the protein CASSLAGSSGGSAYEQYF.

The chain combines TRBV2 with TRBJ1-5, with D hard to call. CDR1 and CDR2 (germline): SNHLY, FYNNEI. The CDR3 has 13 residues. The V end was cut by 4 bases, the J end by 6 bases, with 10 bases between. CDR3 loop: CASSAGLGQPQHF. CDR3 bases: TGTGCCAGCAGTGCCGGGTTAGGTCAGCCCCAGCATTTT.

The CDR3 DNA sequence: TGTGCCAGCAGCTTCTTAGCGGGGGGGCCGGGCACAGATACGCAGTATTTT. Translated: CASSFLAGGPGTDTQYF. The V and J genes are TRBV7-2 and TRBJ2-3; 11 nucleotides agree with TRBD2. CDR3 length: 17 amino acids. Germline CDR1 SGHTA, CDR2 FQGNSA. J lost 1 base, V lost 3 bases, and 6 bases had no gene match.

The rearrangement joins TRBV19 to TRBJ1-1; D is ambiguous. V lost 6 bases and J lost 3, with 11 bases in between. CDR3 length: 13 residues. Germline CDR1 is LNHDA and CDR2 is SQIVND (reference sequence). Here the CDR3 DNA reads TGTGCCAGTAGCAGTGGACTATACACTGAAGCTTTCTTT. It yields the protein CASSSGLYTEAFF.

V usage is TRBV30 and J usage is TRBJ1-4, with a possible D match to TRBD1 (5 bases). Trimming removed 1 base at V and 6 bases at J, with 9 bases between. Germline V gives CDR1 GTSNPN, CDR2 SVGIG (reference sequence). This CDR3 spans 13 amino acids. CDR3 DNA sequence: TGTGCCTGGAGTGGCCGCAGGGATGAAAAACTGTTTTTT. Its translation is CAWSGRRDEKLFF.

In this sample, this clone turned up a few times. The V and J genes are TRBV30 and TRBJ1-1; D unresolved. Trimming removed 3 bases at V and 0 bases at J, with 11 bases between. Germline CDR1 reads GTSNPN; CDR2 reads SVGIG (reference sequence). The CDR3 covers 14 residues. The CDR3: CAWSWAPMNTEAFF. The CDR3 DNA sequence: TGTGCCTGGAGCTGGGCACCCATGAACACTGAAGCTTTCTTT. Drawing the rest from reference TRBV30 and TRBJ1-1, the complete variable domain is SQTIHQWPATLVQPVGSPLSLECTVEGTSNPNLYWYRQAAGRGLQLLFYSVGIGQISSEVPQNLSASRPQDRQFILSSKKLLLSDSGFYLCAWSWAPMNTEAFFGQGTRLTVV.

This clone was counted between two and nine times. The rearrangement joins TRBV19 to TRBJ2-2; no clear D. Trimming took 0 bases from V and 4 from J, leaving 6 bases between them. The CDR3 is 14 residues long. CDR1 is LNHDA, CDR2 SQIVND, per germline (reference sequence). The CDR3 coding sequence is TGTGCCAGTAGTATAGAGGGGTTCACCGGGGAGCTGTTTTTT. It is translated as CASSIEGFTGELFF.

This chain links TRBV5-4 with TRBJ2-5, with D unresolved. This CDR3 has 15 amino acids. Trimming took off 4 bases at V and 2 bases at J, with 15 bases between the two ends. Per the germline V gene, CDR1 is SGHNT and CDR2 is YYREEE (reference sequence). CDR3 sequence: CASSPSGGAQETQYF. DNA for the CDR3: TGTGCCAGCAGCCCCTCGGGTGGCGCTCAAGAGACCCAGTACTTC.

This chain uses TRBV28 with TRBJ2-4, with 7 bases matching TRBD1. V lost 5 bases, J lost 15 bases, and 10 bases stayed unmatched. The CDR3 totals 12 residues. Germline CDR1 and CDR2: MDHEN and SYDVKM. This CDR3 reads CASSTGQMVRYF. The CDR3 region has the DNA TGTGCCAGCAGTACGGGACAGATGGTTCGGTACTTC.

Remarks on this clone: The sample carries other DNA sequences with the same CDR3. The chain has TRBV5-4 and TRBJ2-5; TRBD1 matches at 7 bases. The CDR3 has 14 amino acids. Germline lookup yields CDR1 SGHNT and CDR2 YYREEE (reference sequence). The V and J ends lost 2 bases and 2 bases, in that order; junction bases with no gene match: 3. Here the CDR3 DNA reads TGTGCCAGCAGCTTACGGGACAGACAAGAGACCCAGTACTTC. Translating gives CASSLRDRQETQYF.

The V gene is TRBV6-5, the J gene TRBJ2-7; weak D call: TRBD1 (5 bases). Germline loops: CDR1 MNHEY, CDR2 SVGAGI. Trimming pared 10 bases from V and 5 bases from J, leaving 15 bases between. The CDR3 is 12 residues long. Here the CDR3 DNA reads TGTGCCACCACGGCGACAGCCCACGAGCAGTACTTC. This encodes CATTATAHEQYF.

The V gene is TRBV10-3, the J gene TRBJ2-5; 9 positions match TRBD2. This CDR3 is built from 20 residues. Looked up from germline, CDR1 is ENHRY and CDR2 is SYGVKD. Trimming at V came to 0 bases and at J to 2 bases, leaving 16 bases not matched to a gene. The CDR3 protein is CAISESRGQLTSGHQETQYF. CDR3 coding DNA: TGTGCCATCAGTGAGTCGAGGGGACAGCTCACTAGCGGGCATCAAGAGACCCAGTACTTC.

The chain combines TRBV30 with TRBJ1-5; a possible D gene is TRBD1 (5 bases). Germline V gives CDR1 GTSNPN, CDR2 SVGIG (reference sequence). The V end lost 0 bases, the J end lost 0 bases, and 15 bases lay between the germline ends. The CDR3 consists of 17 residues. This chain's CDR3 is CAWSVRRQPYSNQPQHF. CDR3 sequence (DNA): TGTGCCTGGAGTGTACGTAGACAGCCTTATAGCAATCAGCCCCAGCATTTT.